This TCR beta chain was sequenced for a study of graft-versus-host responses after intestinal transplantation. Overall study: For two to four years after anti-thymocyte globulin induction, all recipients took tacrolimus and steroids.

In this sample, this clone turned up a few times. Distinct nucleotide sequences in the sample also encode this CDR3. Assay: immunoSEQ multiplex PCR; the TCRdb copy retains only in-frame clones and omits some. The table includes 55,000 to 70,000 clones, approximately 89% detected once. Germline CDR1 and CDR2: SGHDT and YYEEEE. The germline V and J ends were trimmed by 1 base and 6 bases, with 13 bases remaining between them. The CDR3 extends over 15 amino acids. The source material was PBMCs, sampled almost 120 days after intestinal transplantation. The clonotype was recovered from a human patient who received an intestinal transplant, so some T cells may come from the graft donor. The chain joins TRBV5-6 to TRBJ1-4; tentatively, D is TRBD1 (5 bases). The CDR3 DNA is TGTGCCAGCAGCTTGTCCCCAGGGACTGATGAAAAACTGTTTTTT. This sequence encodes CASSLSPGTDEKLFF.